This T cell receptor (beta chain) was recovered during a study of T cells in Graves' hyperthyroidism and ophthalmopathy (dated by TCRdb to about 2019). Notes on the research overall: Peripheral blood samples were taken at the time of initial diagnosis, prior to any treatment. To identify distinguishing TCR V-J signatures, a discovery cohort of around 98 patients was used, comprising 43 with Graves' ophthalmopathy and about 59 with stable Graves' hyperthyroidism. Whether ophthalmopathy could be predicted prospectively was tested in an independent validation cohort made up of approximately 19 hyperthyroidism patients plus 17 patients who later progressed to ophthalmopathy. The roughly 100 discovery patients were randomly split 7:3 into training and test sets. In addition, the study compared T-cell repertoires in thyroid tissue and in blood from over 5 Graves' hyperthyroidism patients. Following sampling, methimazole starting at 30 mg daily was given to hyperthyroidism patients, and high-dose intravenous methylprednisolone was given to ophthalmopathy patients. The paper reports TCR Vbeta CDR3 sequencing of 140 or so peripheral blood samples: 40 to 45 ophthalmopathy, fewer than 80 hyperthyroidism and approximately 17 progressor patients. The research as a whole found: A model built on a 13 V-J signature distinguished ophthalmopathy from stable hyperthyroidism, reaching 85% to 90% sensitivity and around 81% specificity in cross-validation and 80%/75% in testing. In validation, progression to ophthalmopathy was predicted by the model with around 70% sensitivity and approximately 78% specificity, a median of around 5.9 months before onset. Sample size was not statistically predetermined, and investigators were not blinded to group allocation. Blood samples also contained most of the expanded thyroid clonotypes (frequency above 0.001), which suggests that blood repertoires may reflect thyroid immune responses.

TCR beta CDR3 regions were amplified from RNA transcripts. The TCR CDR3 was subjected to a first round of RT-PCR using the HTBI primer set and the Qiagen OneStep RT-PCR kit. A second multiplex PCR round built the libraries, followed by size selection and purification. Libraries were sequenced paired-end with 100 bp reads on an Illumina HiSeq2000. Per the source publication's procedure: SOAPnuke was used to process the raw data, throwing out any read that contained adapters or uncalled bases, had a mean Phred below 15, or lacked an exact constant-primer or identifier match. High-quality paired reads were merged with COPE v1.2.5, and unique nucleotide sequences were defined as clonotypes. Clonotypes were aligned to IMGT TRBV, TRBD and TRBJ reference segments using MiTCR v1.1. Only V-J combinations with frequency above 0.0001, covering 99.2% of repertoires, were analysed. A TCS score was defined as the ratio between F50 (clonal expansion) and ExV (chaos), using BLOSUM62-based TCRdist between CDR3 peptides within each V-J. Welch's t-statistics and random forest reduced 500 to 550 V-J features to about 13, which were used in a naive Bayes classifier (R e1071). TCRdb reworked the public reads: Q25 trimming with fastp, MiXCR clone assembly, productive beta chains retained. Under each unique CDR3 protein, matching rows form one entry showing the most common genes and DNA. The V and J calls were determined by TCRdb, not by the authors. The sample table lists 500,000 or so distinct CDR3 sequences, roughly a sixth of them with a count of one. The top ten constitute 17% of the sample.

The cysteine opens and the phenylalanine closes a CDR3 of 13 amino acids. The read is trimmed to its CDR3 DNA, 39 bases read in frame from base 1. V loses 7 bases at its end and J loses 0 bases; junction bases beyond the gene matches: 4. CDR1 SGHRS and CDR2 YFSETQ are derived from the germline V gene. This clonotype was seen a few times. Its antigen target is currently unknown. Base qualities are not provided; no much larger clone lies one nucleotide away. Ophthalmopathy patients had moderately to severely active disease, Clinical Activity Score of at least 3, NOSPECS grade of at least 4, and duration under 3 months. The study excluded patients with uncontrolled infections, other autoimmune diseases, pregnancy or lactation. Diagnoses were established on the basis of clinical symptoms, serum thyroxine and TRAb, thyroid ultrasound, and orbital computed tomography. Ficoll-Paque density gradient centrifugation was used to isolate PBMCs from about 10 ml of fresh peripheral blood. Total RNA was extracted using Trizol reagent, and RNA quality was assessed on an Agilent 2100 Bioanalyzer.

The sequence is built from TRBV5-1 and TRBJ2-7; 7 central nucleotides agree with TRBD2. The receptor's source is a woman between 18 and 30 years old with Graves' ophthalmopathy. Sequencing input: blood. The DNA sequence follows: TGCGCCAGCGGGAGCGGGGCCTCCTACGAGCAGTACTTC. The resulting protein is CASGSGASYEQYF.